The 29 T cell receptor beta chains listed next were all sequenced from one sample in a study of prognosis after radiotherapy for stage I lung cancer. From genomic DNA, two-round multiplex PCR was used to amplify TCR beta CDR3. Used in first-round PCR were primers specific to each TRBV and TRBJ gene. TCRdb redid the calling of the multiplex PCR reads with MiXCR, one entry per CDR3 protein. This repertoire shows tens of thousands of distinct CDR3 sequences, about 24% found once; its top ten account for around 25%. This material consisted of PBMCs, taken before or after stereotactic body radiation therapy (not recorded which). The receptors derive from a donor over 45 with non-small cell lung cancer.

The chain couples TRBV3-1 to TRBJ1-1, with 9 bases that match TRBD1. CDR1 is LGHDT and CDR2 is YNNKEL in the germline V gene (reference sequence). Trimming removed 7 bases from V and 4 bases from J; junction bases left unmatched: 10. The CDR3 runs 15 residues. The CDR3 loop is CASNQGDRVPTEAFF. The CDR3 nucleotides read TGTGCCAGCAACCAGGGGGACAGGGTGCCCACTGAAGCTTTCTTT.

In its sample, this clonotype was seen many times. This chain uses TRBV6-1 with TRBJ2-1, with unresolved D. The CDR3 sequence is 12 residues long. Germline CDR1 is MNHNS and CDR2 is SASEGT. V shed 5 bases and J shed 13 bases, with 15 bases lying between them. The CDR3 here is CASSPPSRLQFF. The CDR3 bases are TGTGCCAGCAGTCCCCCGAGCCGCCTACAGTTCTTC.

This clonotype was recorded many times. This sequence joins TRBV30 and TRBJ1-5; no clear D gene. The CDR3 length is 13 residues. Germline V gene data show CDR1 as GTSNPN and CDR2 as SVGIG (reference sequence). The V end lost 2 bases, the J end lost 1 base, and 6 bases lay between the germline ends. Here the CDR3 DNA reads TGTGCCTGGAGTTTGGACAGCAATCAGCCCCAGCATTTT. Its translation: CAWSLDSNQPQHF.

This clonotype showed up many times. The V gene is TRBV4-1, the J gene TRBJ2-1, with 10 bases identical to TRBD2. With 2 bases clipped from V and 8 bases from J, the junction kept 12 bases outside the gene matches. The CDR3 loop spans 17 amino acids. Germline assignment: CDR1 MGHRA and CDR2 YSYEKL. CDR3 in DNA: TGCGCCAGCAGCCAACGTAGCGGGGGGTTCACCCTGCATGAGCAGTTCTTC. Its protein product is CASSQRSGGFTLHEQFF.

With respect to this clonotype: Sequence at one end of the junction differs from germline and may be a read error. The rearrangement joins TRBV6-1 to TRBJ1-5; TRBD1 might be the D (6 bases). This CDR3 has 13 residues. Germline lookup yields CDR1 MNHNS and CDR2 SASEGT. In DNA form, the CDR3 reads TGTACCAGCAGTACAGGGTTTGGTCAGCCCCAGCATTTT. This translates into CTSSTGFGQPQHF.

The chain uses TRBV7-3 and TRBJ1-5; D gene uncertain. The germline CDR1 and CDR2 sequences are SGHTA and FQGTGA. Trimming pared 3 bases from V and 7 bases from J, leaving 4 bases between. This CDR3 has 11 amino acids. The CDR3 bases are TGTGCCAGCAGCTTTCGACAGCCCCAGCATTTT. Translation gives CASSFRQPQHF.

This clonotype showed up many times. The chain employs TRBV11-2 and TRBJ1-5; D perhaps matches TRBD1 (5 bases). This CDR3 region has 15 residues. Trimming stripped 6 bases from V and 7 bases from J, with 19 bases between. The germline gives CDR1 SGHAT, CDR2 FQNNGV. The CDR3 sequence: CASSRGGTVGQPQHF. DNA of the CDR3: TGTGCCAGCAGTCGTGGGGGTACGGTGGGGCAGCCCCAGCATTTT.

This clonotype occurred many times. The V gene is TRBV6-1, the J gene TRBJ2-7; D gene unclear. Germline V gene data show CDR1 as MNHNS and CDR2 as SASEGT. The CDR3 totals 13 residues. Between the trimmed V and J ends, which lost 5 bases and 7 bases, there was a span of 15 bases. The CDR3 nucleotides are TGTGCCAGCAGTAGTCCCCCCCTGCGGGAGCAGTACTTC. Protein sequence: CASSSPPLREQYF.

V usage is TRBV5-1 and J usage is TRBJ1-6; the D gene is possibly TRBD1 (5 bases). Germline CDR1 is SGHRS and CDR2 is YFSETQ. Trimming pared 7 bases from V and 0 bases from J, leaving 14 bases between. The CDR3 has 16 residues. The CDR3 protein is CASRRQYDSYNSPLHF. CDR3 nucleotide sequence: TGCGCCAGCCGTCGACAGTACGACTCCTATAATTCACCCCTCCACTTT.

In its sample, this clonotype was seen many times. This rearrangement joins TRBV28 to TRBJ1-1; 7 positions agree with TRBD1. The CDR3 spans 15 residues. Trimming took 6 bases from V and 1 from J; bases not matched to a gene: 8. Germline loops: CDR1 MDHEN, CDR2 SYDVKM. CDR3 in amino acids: CASRPRDRSNTEAFF. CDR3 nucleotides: TGTGCCAGCAGGCCCAGGGACAGATCGAACACTGAAGCTTTCTTT.

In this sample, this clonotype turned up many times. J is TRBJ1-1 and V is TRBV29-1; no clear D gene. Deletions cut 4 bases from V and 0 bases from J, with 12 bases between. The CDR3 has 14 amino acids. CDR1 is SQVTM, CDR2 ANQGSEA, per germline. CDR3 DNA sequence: TGCAGCGTTGCCCGAGACGTCCTGAACACTGAAGCTTTCTTT. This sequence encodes CSVARDVLNTEAFF.

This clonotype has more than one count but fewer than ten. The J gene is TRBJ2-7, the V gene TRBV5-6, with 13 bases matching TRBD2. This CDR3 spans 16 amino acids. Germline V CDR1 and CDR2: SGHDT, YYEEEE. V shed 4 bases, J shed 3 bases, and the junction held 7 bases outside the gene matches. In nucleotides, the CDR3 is TGTGCCAGCAGCAGGAGACTAGCGGGGGGCATCTACGAGCAGTACTTC. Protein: CASSRRLAGGIYEQYF.

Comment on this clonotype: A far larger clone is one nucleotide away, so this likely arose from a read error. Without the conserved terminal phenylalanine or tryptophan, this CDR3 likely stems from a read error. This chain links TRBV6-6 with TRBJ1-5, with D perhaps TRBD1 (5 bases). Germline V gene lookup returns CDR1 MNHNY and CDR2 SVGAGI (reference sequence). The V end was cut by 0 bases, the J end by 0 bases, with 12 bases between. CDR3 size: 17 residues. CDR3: CASSYSNWGDSNQPQHL. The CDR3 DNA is TGTGCCAGCAGTTACTCGAACTGGGGGGATAGCAATCAGCCCCAGCATTTG.

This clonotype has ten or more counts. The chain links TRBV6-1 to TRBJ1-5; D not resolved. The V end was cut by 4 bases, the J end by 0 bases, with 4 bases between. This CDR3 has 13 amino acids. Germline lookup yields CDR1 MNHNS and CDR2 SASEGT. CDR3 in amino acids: CASSVGSNQPQHF. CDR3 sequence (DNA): TGTGCCAGCAGTGTCGGTAGCAATCAGCCCCAGCATTTT.

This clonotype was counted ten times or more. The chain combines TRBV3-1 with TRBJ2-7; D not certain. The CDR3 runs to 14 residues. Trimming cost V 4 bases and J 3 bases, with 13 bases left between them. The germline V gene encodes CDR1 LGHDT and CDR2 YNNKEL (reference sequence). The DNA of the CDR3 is TGTGCCAGCAGCCCTTCGGGCGTGGTCTACGAGCAGTACTTC. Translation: CASSPSGVVYEQYF.

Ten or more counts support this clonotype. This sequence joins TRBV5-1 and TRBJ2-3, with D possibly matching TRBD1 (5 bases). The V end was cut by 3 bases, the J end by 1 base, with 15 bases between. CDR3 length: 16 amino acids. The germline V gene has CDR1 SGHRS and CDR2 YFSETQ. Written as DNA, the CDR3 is TGCGCCAGCAGCTCCGACTCGACCAGGGGCACAGATACGCAGTATTTT. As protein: CASSSDSTRGTDTQYF.

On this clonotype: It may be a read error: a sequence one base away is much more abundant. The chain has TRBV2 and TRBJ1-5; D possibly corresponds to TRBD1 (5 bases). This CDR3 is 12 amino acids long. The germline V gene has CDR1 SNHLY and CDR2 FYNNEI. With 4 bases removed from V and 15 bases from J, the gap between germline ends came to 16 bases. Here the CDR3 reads CASSVGRGGGHF. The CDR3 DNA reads TGTGCCAGCAGTGTGGGTCGCGGGGGAGGGCATTTT.

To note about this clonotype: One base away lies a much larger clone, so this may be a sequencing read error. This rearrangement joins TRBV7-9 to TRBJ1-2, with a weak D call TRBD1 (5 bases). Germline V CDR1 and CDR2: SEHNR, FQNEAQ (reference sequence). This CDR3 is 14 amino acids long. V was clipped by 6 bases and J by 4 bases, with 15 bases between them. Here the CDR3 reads CASRPGGGGYGYTF. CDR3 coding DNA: TGTGCCAGCAGACCCGGGGGGGGAGGCTATGGCTACACCTTC.

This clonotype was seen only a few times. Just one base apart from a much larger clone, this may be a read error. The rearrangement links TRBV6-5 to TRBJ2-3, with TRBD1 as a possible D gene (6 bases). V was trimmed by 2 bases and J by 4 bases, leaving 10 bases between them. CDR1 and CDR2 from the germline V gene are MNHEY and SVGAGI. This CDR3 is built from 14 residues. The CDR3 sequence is CASSYGQGSDTQYF. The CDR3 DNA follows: TGTGCCAGCAGTTACGGGCAGGGGTCAGATACGCAGTATTTT.

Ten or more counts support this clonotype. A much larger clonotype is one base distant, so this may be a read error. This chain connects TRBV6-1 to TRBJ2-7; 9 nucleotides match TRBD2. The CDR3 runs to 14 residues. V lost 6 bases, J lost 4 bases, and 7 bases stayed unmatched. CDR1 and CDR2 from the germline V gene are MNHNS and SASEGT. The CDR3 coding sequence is TGTGCCAGCAGCAACGGACTAGCGAGGTACGAGCAGTACTTC. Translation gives CASSNGLARYEQYF.

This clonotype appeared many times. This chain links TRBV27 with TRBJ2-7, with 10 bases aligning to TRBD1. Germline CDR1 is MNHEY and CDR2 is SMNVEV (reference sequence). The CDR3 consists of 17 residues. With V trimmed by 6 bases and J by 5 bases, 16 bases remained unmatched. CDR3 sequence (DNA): TGTGCCAGCAGCCAAAGACCCCTCGGACAGGGGGGGAACGAGCAGTACTTC. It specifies CASSQRPLGQGGNEQYF.

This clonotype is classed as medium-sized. CDR3 bases: TGCGCCAGCAGCTTGGTTCGGGTTTTGAACACCGGGGAGCTGTTTTTT. Encoded protein: CASSLVRVLNTGELFF. V usage is TRBV5-1 and J usage is TRBJ2-2; D call uncertain. Germline loops: CDR1 SGHRS, CDR2 YFSETQ. CDR3 length: 16 amino acids. Deletions cut 0 bases from V and 1 base from J, with 10 bases between.

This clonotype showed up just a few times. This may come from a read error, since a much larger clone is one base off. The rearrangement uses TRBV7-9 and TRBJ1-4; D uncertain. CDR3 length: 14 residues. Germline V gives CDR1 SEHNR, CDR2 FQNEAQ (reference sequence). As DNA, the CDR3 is TGTGCCAGCAGCCCCGGATACACTAATGAAAAACTGTCTTTT. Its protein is CASSPGYTNEKLSF.

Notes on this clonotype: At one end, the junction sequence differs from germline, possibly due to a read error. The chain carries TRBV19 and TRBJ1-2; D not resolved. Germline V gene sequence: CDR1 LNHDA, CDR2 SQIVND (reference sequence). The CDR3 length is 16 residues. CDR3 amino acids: CASSIPTASLDYGYTF. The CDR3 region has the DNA TGCGCCAGTAGTATACCCACGGCCAGTTTAGACTATGGCTACACCTTC. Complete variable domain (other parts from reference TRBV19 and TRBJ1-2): DGGITQSPKYLFRKEGQNVTLSCEQNLNHDAMYWYRQDPGQGLRLIYYSQIVNDFQKGDIAEGYSVSREKKESFPLTVTSAQKNPTAFYLCASSIPTASLDYGYTFGSGTRLTVV.

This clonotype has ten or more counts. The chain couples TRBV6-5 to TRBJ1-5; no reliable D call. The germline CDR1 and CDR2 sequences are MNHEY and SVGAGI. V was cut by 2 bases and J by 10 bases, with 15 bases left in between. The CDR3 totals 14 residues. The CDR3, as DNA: TGTGCCAGCAGTTACCAGTCAGCCTTTCGCCCCCAGCATTTT. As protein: CASSYQSAFRPQHF.

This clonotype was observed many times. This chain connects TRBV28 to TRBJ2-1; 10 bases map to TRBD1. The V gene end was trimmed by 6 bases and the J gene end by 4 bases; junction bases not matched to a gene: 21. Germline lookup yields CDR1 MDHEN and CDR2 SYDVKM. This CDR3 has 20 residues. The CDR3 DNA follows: TGTGCCAGCAGGGGGGGTCCCGGGACAGGGGCCCTGGGCGAATACAATGAGCAGTTCTTC. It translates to CASRGGPGTGALGEYNEQFF.

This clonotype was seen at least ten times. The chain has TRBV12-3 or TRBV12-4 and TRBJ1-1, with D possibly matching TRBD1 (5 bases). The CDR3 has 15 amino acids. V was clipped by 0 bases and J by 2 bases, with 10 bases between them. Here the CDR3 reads CASSLAGRLNTEAFF. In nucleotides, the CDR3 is TGTGCCAGCAGTTTAGCGGGACGGCTAAACACTGAAGCTTTCTTT.

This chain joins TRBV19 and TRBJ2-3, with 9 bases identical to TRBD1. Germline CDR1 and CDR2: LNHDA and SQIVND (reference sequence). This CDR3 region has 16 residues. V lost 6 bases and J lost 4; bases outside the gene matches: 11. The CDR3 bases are TGTGCCAGTAGCCTCTCCGGGACAGGGACCGCAGATACGCAGTATTTT. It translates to CASSLSGTGTADTQYF.

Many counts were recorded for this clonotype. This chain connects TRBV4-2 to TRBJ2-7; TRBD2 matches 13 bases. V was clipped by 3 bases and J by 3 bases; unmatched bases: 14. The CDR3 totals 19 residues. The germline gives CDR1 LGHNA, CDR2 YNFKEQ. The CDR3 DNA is TGTGCCAGCAGCCATGGACCAAGAACTAGCGGGAGGGCTTTCTACGAGCAGTACTTC. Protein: CASSHGPRTSGRAFYEQYF.